This T cell receptor beta chain was obtained from a study of a mutant IDH1 vaccine in newly diagnosed glioma. About the study: Patients' prior therapy spanned radiotherapy, temozolomide, or both; most underwent both.

Remarks on this clone: Its antigen is currently unknown.

The CDR3 has 13 residues. Germline lookup yields CDR1 ENHRY and CDR2 SYGVKD. V was pared by 7 bases and J by 4 bases, with 13 bases between. The sample's time point: week 11, during vaccination. Doses of 300 ug of mutant IDH1 20-mer peptide were given with topical imiquimod. Repertoires were generated with immunoSEQ multiplex PCR, while TCRdb's copy carries only in-frame clones and drops some. The sample shows around 60,000 clones, approximately 90% of them seen only once. The chain joins TRBV10-3 to TRBJ1-2; tentatively, D is TRBD1 (6 bases). The TCR originated in a man between 40 and 49 years old with glioma. This material consisted of PBMCs, taken from a glioma patient whose treatment included an IDH1 peptide vaccine. As DNA, the CDR3 is TGTGCCATCATAGGGGTACAGGGCTATGGCTACACCTTC. Its protein product is CAIIGVQGYGYTF.